This T cell receptor beta chain was sequenced during a study of molecular identifiers for immune sequencing clone quantification. The sample holds many counts of this clonotype. The germline gene is not matched at one end of the junction; a read error may be the cause. The CDR3 spans 14 residues. CDR1 and CDR2 from the germline V gene are SGHVS and FQNEAQ. Each CDR3 protein is one row after TCRdb ran MiXCR on the PCR reads. This repertoire shows approximately 680,000 distinct CDR3 sequences, about 25% found once; its top ten account for about 0.8%. The sequence derives from a human donor in good health. Some libraries in this study had Jurkat cell RNA spiked in. Material: naive CD8+ T cells from blood, with Jurkat cell RNA spiked in. The subset denotes: FACS-sorted CD8+CD4-CCR7+CD45RA+ naive T cells. The chain has TRBV7-8 and TRBJ1-5; TRBD1 aligns across 8 bases. CDR3 loop: CASSSGQGGQPQHF. The DNA of the CDR3 is TGCGCCAGCAGCTCAGGACAGGGCGGTCAGCCCCAGCATTTT.